The 26 T cell receptor beta chains below all came from one sample that was sequenced in a study of T cells expressing NK-cell markers (TCRdb year 2020). Receptor amplification or capture employed 5' RACE. This sample was sequenced with an Illumina HiSeq 2000. One entry per CDR3 protein sequence results from the TCRdb reprocessing of the reads, with DNA left out. This sample's table has entries for roughly 350,000 distinct CDR3 sequences. The ten largest account for about 5.2% of the sample. Input material: blood T cells: a sorted CD56 or NKG2C T cell subset, CD4+ or CD8+ T cells, or bulk PBMC T cells (not recorded which). The receptors derive from a man between 18 and 69 years old in good health.

The V and J genes are TRBV28 and TRBJ2-7; TCRdb calls TRBD2, which cannot be checked without DNA. The CDR3 extends over 15 amino acids. Germline V gene sequence: CDR1 MDHEN, CDR2 SYDVKM. The CDR3 loop is CASSEGPSISYEQYF.

This CDR3 is CASSHRQGPWGAFF. This chain links TRBV7-9 with TRBJ1-1; TCRdb picks TRBD1, but there is no DNA to check that call. Per the germline V gene, CDR1 is SEHNR and CDR2 is FQNEAQ (reference sequence). The CDR3 covers 14 residues.

This chain connects TRBV6-1 to TRBJ2-3; without DNA, the TCRdb call of TRBD2 cannot be checked. Germline CDR1 is MNHNS and CDR2 is SASEGT. The CDR3 loop spans 16 amino acids. The chain's CDR3 is CASSEAVSGDTDTQYF.

The chain employs TRBV7-2 and TRBJ1-2; TCRdb's D gene call, TRBD1, goes unchecked for lack of DNA. From germline, CDR1 is SGHTA and CDR2 FQGNSA. The CDR3 has 15 amino acids. CDR3 sequence: CASSLARDRGYGYTF.

This chain connects TRBV18 to TRBJ2-6; absent DNA, TCRdb's TRBD1 call cannot be checked. CDR3 length equals 17 residues. Germline V CDR1 and CDR2: KGHSH, LQKENI. CDR3 protein: CASSPSRGNSGANVLTF.

The V gene is TRBV5-1, the J gene TRBJ2-3; as DNA is missing, the TRBD2 call by TCRdb cannot be tested. This CDR3 is 15 amino acids long. The V gene's germline CDR1 is SGHRS and CDR2 YFSETQ. The CDR3 reads CASRRITSGADTQYF.

The chain carries TRBV6-1 and TRBJ1-2; TCRdb selects TRBD1, and the lack of DNA leaves this call unchecked. CDR1 is MNHNS and CDR2 is SASEGT in the germline V gene. CDR3 size: 13 residues. The CDR3 sequence: CASTTGVGYGYTF.

CDR3 residues: CSARLGVRGAIPDTQYF. This chain joins TRBV20-1 and TRBJ2-3; the TCRdb D gene call, TRBD1, has no DNA to confirm it. Germline lookup yields CDR1 DFQATT and CDR2 SNEGSKA (reference sequence). This CDR3 contains 17 residues.

V is TRBV20-1 and J is TRBJ1-4; TCRdb reports TRBD1, a call that lacks DNA to check it against. Germline V gene data show CDR1 as DFQATT and CDR2 as SNEGSKA (reference sequence). This CDR3 comprises 14 residues. CDR3 residues: CSALAGTANEKLFF.

The rearrangement joins TRBV3-1 to TRBJ2-3. In germline, CDR1 is LGHDT, CDR2 YNNKEL (reference sequence). The CDR3 covers 15 residues. This chain's CDR3 is CASSSRLGRTDTQYF.

This chain connects TRBV20-1 to TRBJ2-7; the D call from TCRdb, TRBD1, cannot be confirmed without DNA. CDR1 is DFQATT and CDR2 is SNEGSKA in the germline V gene (reference sequence). This CDR3 has 12 amino acids. CDR3 sequence reads: CSAGPDGQEQYF.

The V call is TRBV20-1, the J call TRBJ1-2; the TCRdb call, TRBD1, lacks DNA for checking. Germline V CDR1 and CDR2: DFQATT, SNEGSKA (reference sequence). The CDR3 consists of 13 residues. The CDR3 sequence is CSLVPGGNYGYTF.

This chain uses TRBV11-2 with TRBJ2-7; TCRdb's D call, TRBD1, is unchecked because there is no DNA. The germline CDR1 and CDR2 sequences are SGHAT and FQNNGV. This CDR3 is built from 13 residues. The CDR3 protein is CASSLVTRNEQYF.

The chain has TRBV5-1 and TRBJ2-5; TCRdb's D call, TRBD1, is unchecked because there is no DNA. This CDR3 is 14 amino acids long. Germline loops: CDR1 SGHRS, CDR2 YFSETQ. Here the CDR3 reads CASSQQGPWETQYF.

The CDR3 sequence is CATSAPQAGKNSEQFF. The chain recombines TRBV24-1 with TRBJ2-1; TCRdb outputs TRBD1, but without DNA this stays unchecked. CDR3 length: 16 amino acids. Germline V gives CDR1 KGHDR, CDR2 SFDVKD.

The chain couples TRBV20-1 to TRBJ2-5; the D gene TCRdb calls, TRBD2, cannot be checked with no DNA. Germline CDR1 is DFQATT and CDR2 is SNEGSKA (reference sequence). The CDR3 is 14 residues long. CDR3 protein: CSVGTSGAQGTQYF.

Here the CDR3 reads CATSDWDRHEQYF. V and J are TRBV24-1 and TRBJ2-7; TCRdb's assignment of TRBD1 cannot be checked, as there is no DNA. CDR3 length equals 13 residues. CDR1 and CDR2 (germline): KGHDR, SFDVKD.

This sequence joins TRBV21-1 and TRBJ2-1; the D call of TRBD1 rests on TCRdb alone, since no DNA is present to check it. TRBV21-1 is a listed pseudogene. The CDR3 contains 19 residues. The CDR3 here is CASSTPGRGQGFPYNEQFF.

This chain links TRBV28 with TRBJ2-3; there is no DNA to check the TCRdb D call of TRBD1. Germline V lookup: CDR1 MDHEN, CDR2 SYDVKM. The CDR3 runs 17 residues. The CDR3 is CASSYPGTQLNTDTQYF.

V gene TRBV7-9 combines with J gene TRBJ1-1; TCRdb indicates TRBD1, and absent DNA this call remains unverified. Germline CDR1 SEHNR, CDR2 FQNEAQ (reference sequence). The CDR3 extends over 17 amino acids. The CDR3 region is CASSLGMGTGANTEAFF.

The rearrangement uses TRBV7-8 and TRBJ1-3. This CDR3 has 14 residues. Germline lookup yields CDR1 SGHVS and CDR2 FQNEAQ. CDR3 loop: CASSLRDSGNTIYF.

The chain is built from TRBV3-1 and TRBJ2-1. CDR3 size: 14 residues. Germline V CDR1 and CDR2: LGHDT, YNNKEL (reference sequence). The CDR3 region is CASSQSWRYNEQFF.

The rearrangement uses TRBV5-1 and TRBJ2-3; no DNA is available, so the TRBD1 call from TCRdb remains unchecked. Germline V gives CDR1 SGHRS, CDR2 YFSETQ. The CDR3 loop spans 16 amino acids. CDR3 residues: CASRKRTGVFTDTQYF.

The chain couples TRBV7-9 to TRBJ1-1. This CDR3 is built from 16 residues. The germline gives CDR1 SEHNR, CDR2 FQNEAQ (reference sequence). This chain's CDR3 is CASSLVPLRENTEAFF.

The chain employs TRBV4-1 and TRBJ2-3; TCRdb selects TRBD2, and the lack of DNA leaves this call unchecked. Germline-derived CDR1 and CDR2 are MGHRA and YSYEKL. The length of the CDR3 is 15 residues. This CDR3 is CASRYSGGASDTQYF.

This sequence joins TRBV5-1 and TRBJ1-3; TCRdb's assignment of TRBD1 cannot be checked, as there is no DNA. Per germline, CDR1 SGHRS and CDR2 YFSETQ. The length of the CDR3 is 17 residues. CDR3 in amino acids: CASSLLGQYLSGNTIYF.